This T cell receptor (beta chain) is from a study of radiotherapy plus CTLA-4 blockade in lung cancer. Sequenced by immunoSEQ multiplex PCR; TCRdb stores in-frame clones only, minus some. The data hold more than 80,000 clones, with about 84% observed a single time. To note about this clone: Its antigen is currently unknown.

Findings and limits, study-wide: TCR clones originating in tumors grew in number in blood after radiotherapy plus ipilimumab.

The TCR comes from a human donor with non-small cell lung cancer that progressed on radiotherapy plus ipilimumab. Some clones in this sample may be carry-over from other donors' samples. This specimen consisted of peripheral blood, obtained from a patient treated with radiotherapy plus ipilimumab.

CDR3 protein: CASSLTRPPETQYF. In DNA, the CDR3 is TGTGCCAGCAGTTTGACTAGGCCCCCAGAGACCCAGTACTTC. This chain uses TRBV6-1 with TRBJ2-5; weak D call: TRBD2 (6 bases). CDR3 length equals 14 residues. From germline, CDR1 is MNHNS and CDR2 SASEGT. V lost 5 bases and J 4 bases, leaving 14 bases between the germline ends.